Each of the 2 T cell receptor beta chains below was sequenced from the same sample in a study of blood T cells in healthy people across ages. The authors ran a second PCR of about 6 to 11 cycles using a sample-barcoded 5' primer and a J-beta primer mix. TCRdb reprocessed the 5' RACE reads with MiXCR, giving one entry per CDR3 protein. Here the sample spans roughly 1 million distinct CDR3 sequences, around 27% being singletons. This sample was also put to use in a study of T cells of mothers and their children.

Material: blood. The receptors here all came from a girl under 10 years old in good health.

This clonotype has only a few counts. The chain couples TRBV4-3 to TRBJ2-3; TRBD1 is a possible D gene (5 bases). Per germline, CDR1 LGHNA and CDR2 YSLEER. V was cut by 1 base and J by 4 bases, with 9 bases left in between. CDR3 length: 14 amino acids. This CDR3 is CASSQVLQADTQYF. For the CDR3, the DNA is TGCGCCAGCAGCCAAGTCCTACAGGCAGATACGCAGTATTTT.

The chain is built from TRBV25-1 and TRBJ1-3; D possibly corresponds to TRBD1 (5 bases). The CDR3 totals 16 residues. Deletions cut 6 bases from V and 3 bases from J, with 18 bases between. CDR1 and CDR2 from the germline V gene are MGHDK and SYGVNS. The CDR3 DNA sequence: TGTGCCAGCAGCCCTATGCGGCAGGGTGATGGAAACACCATATATTTT. Residues: CASSPMRQGDGNTIYF.